These 25 T cell receptor beta chains were sequenced from one sample in a study of cytomegalovirus exposure and HLA in healthy donors. The study ran its PCR with 60 Vbeta and 13 Jbeta primers. The repertoire was sequenced with immunoSEQ multiplex PCR; TCRdb's copy has only in-frame clones and lacks some. The sample has about 170,000 clones, 80% seen once. Sequenced: PBMCs. These receptors all stem from a woman in her forties or fifties in good health and CMV-seropositive.

This CDR3 is CATGLAAGTQYF. In nucleotides, the CDR3 is TGTGCCACTGGACTAGCGGCGGGGACCCAGTACTTC. The chain couples TRBV6-1 to TRBJ2-5, with 10 bases fitting TRBD2. CDR1 is MNHNS and CDR2 is SASEGT in the germline V gene. The CDR3 has 12 residues. With V trimmed by 10 bases and J by 7 bases, 6 bases remained unmatched.

This clone was seen a few times. V usage is TRBV7-9 and J usage is TRBJ2-7; the match to TRBD1 covers 7 bases. V was pared by 4 bases and J by 0 bases, with 6 bases of the junction left unmatched. The CDR3 spans 15 residues. Germline V lookup: CDR1 SEHNR, CDR2 FQNEAQ (reference sequence). Here the CDR3 reads CASSSRDRASYEQYF. The CDR3 nucleotides are TGTGCCAGCAGCTCCCGTGACAGGGCCTCCTACGAGCAGTACTTC. Combining the CDR3 with reference TRBV7-9 and TRBJ2-7 gives the whole variable domain DTGVSQNPRHKITKRGQNVTFRCDPISEHNRLYWYRQTLGQGPEFLTYFQNEAQLEKSRLLSDRFSAERPKGSFSTLEIQRTEQGDSAMYLCASSSRDRASYEQYFGPGTRLTVT.

The chain has TRBV30 and TRBJ1-2; TRBD1 matches 10 bases. The CDR3 totals 13 residues. Unmatched junction bases numbered 6, after V lost 4 bases and J lost 7 bases. Germline V gives CDR1 GTSNPN, CDR2 SVGIG (reference sequence). CDR3 region: CAWNFGQGGGYTF. The CDR3 DNA reads as TGTGCCTGGAACTTCGGACAGGGGGGTGGCTACACCTTC.

V is TRBV29-1 and J is TRBJ1-1; 9 nucleotides match TRBD1. With V trimmed by 7 bases and J by 2 bases, 8 bases remained unmatched. This CDR3 is built from 14 residues. Per germline, CDR1 SQVTM and CDR2 ANQGSEA. This CDR3 is CSAMTGGLNTEAFF. CDR3 nucleotide sequence: TGCAGCGCTATGACAGGGGGGCTCAACACTGAAGCTTTCTTT.

V is TRBV7-8 and J is TRBJ2-1; 9 bases map to TRBD2. Looked up from germline, CDR1 is SGHVS and CDR2 is FQNEAQ. Trimming cost V 5 bases and J 7 bases; bases outside gene matches: 15. The CDR3 covers 17 residues. CDR3 sequence reads: CASSPLPRASGKNEQFF. CDR3 nucleotides: TGTGCCAGCAGCCCACTTCCCCGGGCTAGCGGGAAGAATGAGCAGTTCTTC.

CDR3 nucleotide sequence: TGTGCCAGCAGTTTCTTAATTGGGGGAGGCGAGACCCAGTACTTC. Amino acid sequence: CASSFLIGGGETQYF. This rearrangement joins TRBV28 to TRBJ2-5, with a possible D match to TRBD2 (6 bases). The germline V and J ends were trimmed by 3 bases and 5 bases, with 16 bases remaining between them. Germline V gene sequence: CDR1 MDHEN, CDR2 SYDVKM. The CDR3 is 15 residues long.

The chain combines TRBV5-1 with TRBJ2-5, with 9 bases lining up with TRBD2. The CDR3 loop spans 16 amino acids. CDR1 and CDR2 (germline): SGHRS, YFSETQ. Trimming cost V 2 bases and J 0 bases; bases outside gene matches: 5. The CDR3 loop reads CASSLRLAEYQETQYF. CDR3 DNA sequence: TGCGCCAGCAGCTTACGACTAGCGGAGTACCAAGAGACCCAGTACTTC.

This chain uses TRBV5-4 with TRBJ1-6; 7 bases are shared with TRBD1. CDR3 length: 15 residues. The J segment lost 9 bases and the V segment lost 4 bases, leaving 10 bases of the junction unmatched. The V gene's germline CDR1 is SGHNT and CDR2 YYREEE (reference sequence). CDR3 nucleotides: TGTGCCAGCAGCGTATCCCAGGGGGGCTCTTCACCCCTCCACTTT. This gives the protein CASSVSQGGSSPLHF.

J is TRBJ2-2 and V is TRBV4-3; D is perhaps TRBD1 (5 bases). The germline V gene encodes CDR1 LGHNA and CDR2 YSLEER. The CDR3 extends over 16 amino acids. Between the trimmed V and J ends, which lost 1 base and 0 bases, there was a span of 9 bases. CDR3: CASSQGQITNTGELFF. CDR3 sequence (DNA): TGCGCCAGCAGCCAAGGACAGATCACGAACACCGGGGAGCTGTTTTTT.

This clone was seen a few times. The chain is built from TRBV5-1 and TRBJ1-6; 7 nucleotides agree with TRBD1. This CDR3 contains 15 residues. The germline CDR1 and CDR2 sequences are SGHRS and YFSETQ. With V trimmed by 7 bases and J by 7 bases, 11 bases remained unmatched. The CDR3 here is CASAVRDSLNSPLHF. The CDR3 nucleotides read TGCGCCAGCGCCGTCCGGGACAGCCTAAATTCACCCCTCCACTTT.

This clone occurred a few times. The chain is built from TRBV28 and TRBJ1-4; D may be TRBD1 (5 bases). Trimming removed 6 bases at V and 0 bases at J, with 14 bases between. The germline V gene has CDR1 MDHEN and CDR2 SYDVKM. There are 16 residues in the CDR3. CDR3 residues: CASSPVWGATNEKLFF. CDR3 DNA sequence: TGTGCCAGCAGCCCCGTTTGGGGGGCAACTAATGAAAAACTGTTTTTT.

The V call is TRBV28, the J call TRBJ2-7; the match to TRBD1 covers 11 bases. This CDR3 is built from 15 residues. With V trimmed by 6 bases and J by 5 bases, 9 bases remained unmatched. The germline V gene encodes CDR1 MDHEN and CDR2 SYDVKM. CDR3 protein: CASREEDRGPNEQYF. The CDR3 region has the DNA TGTGCCAGCAGGGAGGAGGACAGGGGGCCGAACGAGCAGTACTTC.

This rearrangement joins TRBV2 to TRBJ2-3; 8 bases map to TRBD2. With V trimmed by 4 bases and J by 3 bases, 12 bases remained unmatched. The CDR3 is 17 amino acids. Per germline, CDR1 SNHLY and CDR2 FYNNEI. The CDR3, as DNA: TGTGCCAGCAGTGCTAATAGCGGGGTTTGGGGGACAGATACGCAGTATTTT. Encoded protein: CASSANSGVWGTDTQYF.

The chain combines TRBV4-1 with TRBJ2-1; tentative D call: TRBD1 (6 bases). V was pared by 4 bases and J by 1 base, with 11 bases between. The CDR3 spans 15 residues. The germline CDR1 and CDR2 sequences are MGHRA and YSYEKL. CDR3 sequence (DNA): TGCGCCAGCAGCCGAAGACAGGATTCCTACAATGAGCAGTTCTTC. Its protein product is CASSRRQDSYNEQFF.

The chain has TRBV5-6 and TRBJ1-2, with D possibly being TRBD1 (5 bases). V was cut by 0 bases and J by 6 bases, with 15 bases left in between. There are 15 residues in the CDR3. CDR1 is SGHDT and CDR2 is YYEEEE in the germline V gene. CDR3: CASSLVAGQSDGYTF. Written as DNA, the CDR3 is TGTGCCAGCAGCTTGGTAGCAGGGCAAAGCGATGGCTACACCTTC.

The rearrangement links TRBV28 to TRBJ1-1; 9 bases are shared with TRBD1. The CDR3 is 15 residues long. The germline CDR1 and CDR2 sequences are MDHEN and SYDVKM. V trimming: 5 bases; J trimming: 0 bases; junction bases outside the gene matches: 4. In nucleotides, the CDR3 is TGTGCCAGCAGTCCGGGGACAGGGATGAACACTGAAGCTTTCTTT. Protein product: CASSPGTGMNTEAFF.

This clone has a handful of counts. This chain uses TRBV18 with TRBJ2-3; a possible D gene is TRBD1 (5 bases). Deletions cut 3 bases from V and 1 base from J, with 11 bases between. This CDR3 is built from 15 residues. The germline V gene has CDR1 KGHSH and CDR2 LQKENI. CDR3: CASSPRVRGTDTQYF. The DNA for the CDR3 is TGTGCCAGCTCACCCCGGGTCAGGGGCACAGATACGCAGTATTTT.

This clone was seen a single time. An end of the junction does not agree with germline; a read error may underlie this. The chain couples TRBV7-9 to TRBJ1-3, with a possible D match to TRBD1 (5 bases). This CDR3 region has 17 residues. CDR1 and CDR2 (germline): SEHNR, FQNEAQ (reference sequence). Here the CDR3 reads CSSSPPYETAPGNTIYF. The CDR3 DNA reads as TGTTCCAGCAGCCCCCCTTACGAGACAGCTCCTGGAAACACCATATATTTT.

This sequence joins TRBV7-2 and TRBJ1-2; unclear D gene. In germline, CDR1 is SGHTA, CDR2 FQGNSA. The V and J ends lost 3 bases and 6 bases respectively, with 20 bases between them. The CDR3 contains 16 residues. CDR3: CASSLHAFSLENGYTF. CDR3 DNA: TGTGCCAGCAGCTTGCATGCCTTTTCCCTTGAGAATGGCTACACCTTC. Combining the CDR3 with reference TRBV7-2 and TRBJ1-2 gives the whole variable domain GAGVSQSPSNKVTEKGKDVELRCDPISGHTALYWYRQSLGQGLEFLIYFQGNSAPDKSGLPSDRFSAERTGGSVSTLTIQRTQQEDSAVYLCASSLHAFSLENGYTFGSGTRLTVV.

V usage is TRBV10-1 and J usage is TRBJ2-7, with D uncertain. This CDR3 comprises 14 residues. CDR1 and CDR2 from the germline V gene are WNHNN and SYGVQD (reference sequence). V lost 6 bases, J lost 1 base, and 13 bases lay in between. The CDR3 sequence: CASSPTGPSYEQYF. CDR3 DNA: TGCGCCAGCAGCCCCACGGGTCCTTCCTACGAGCAGTACTTC.

The V call is TRBV28, the J call TRBJ2-5; 12 bases line up with TRBD2. Germline CDR1 is MDHEN and CDR2 is SYDVKM. The CDR3 contains 17 residues. The V and J ends lost 6 bases and 5 bases, in that order; junction bases with no gene match: 13. CDR3 DNA sequence: TGTGCCAGCAGAGTGGGCCTAGCGGGAGGGGATGGGGAGACCCAGTACTTC. Its translation: CASRVGLAGGDGETQYF.

This clone has just one count. At one of its ends the junction is not consistent with the germline gene, which may arise from a read error. This rearrangement joins TRBV7-9 to TRBJ2-2; 8 bases agree with TRBD1. CDR1 SEHNR and CDR2 FQNEAQ come from the germline V gene (reference sequence). The CDR3 length is 15 residues. In nucleotides, the CDR3 is TGTTCCAGCAGCTATTTCCAACAGGGGGACCGGGAGCTGTTTTTT. Translation: CSSSYFQQGDRELFF.

The rearrangement joins TRBV7-2 to TRBJ2-7; TRBD2 agrees at 11 bases. Germline trimming cut 5 bases from V and 0 bases from J; bases unmatched to any gene: 12. Germline CDR1 and CDR2: SGHTA and FQGNSA. This CDR3 has 18 residues. CDR3 in DNA: TGTGCCAGCAGCGGTACTAGCGGGGGCGCTAGGAGCTCCTACGAGCAGTACTTC. Amino acids: CASSGTSGGARSSYEQYF.

The rearrangement links TRBV18 to TRBJ2-1; 8 bases are a match to TRBD2. The CDR3 is 16 residues long. Germline V lookup: CDR1 KGHSH, CDR2 LQKENI. V shed 3 bases, J shed 0 bases, and the junction held 4 bases outside the gene matches. This CDR3 is CASSPIAGSSYNEQFF. CDR3 coding DNA: TGTGCCAGCTCACCGATAGCGGGGAGCTCCTACAATGAGCAGTTCTTC.

The V call is TRBV5-5, the J call TRBJ2-7; 8 bases are a match to TRBD1. Germline trimming cut 4 bases from V and 1 base from J; bases unmatched to any gene: 7. This CDR3 has 15 residues. The germline V gene has CDR1 SGHKS and CDR2 YYEKEE (reference sequence). The CDR3 loop reads CASSPRGPGSYEQYF. Written as DNA, the CDR3 is TGTGCCAGCAGCCCCAGGGGGCCGGGGTCCTACGAGCAGTACTTC.